This TCR beta chain originates from a study of control samples from healthy donors and cancer patients. Profiling relied on immunoSEQ multiplex PCR, and the TCRdb table lists in-frame clones only, not all of them. The table shows 100,000 to 120,000 clones, with around nine tenths occurring only once. Looked up from germline, CDR1 is SQVTM and CDR2 is ANQGSEA. The CDR3 is 12 amino acids. Trimming left V 4 bases short and J 3 bases short, with 9 bases between. Sample: PBMCs. The chain employs TRBV29-1 and TRBJ1-1; D may be TRBD1 (5 bases). The receptor's source is a woman aged 55-69 years with lung cancer. The CDR3 DNA reads as TGCAGCGTTGTTAGGGGCTACACTGAAGCTTTCTTT. This encodes CSVVRGYTEAFF. The full variable domain, its missing parts supplied by reference TRBV29-1 and TRBJ1-1, is SAVISQKPSRDICQRGTSLTIQCQVDSQVTMMFWYRQQPGQSLTLIATANQGSEATYESGFVIDKFPISRPNLTFSTLTVSNMSPEDSSIYLCSVVRGYTEAFFGQGTRLTVV.